Listed below are T cell receptor beta chains from one sample, sequenced in a study of blood T cell repertoires in COVID-19. Sequenced by immunoSEQ multiplex PCR; TCRdb stores in-frame clones only, minus some. The repertoire holds 85,000 to 130,000 clones, with roughly 80% as singletons. The sequenced material came from peripheral blood. These receptors originate from a man aged 55 to 70 with acute or convalescent COVID-19. Each CDR3 is given with its conserved first and last residue. Each record gives: V gene, J gene, clone size, D gene, CDR3 protein, CDR3 DNA. The D gene is left open where the match is weak. Size is stated for part of the rows, as once, few or many counts, or as a class when the clone is expanded.

TRBV30,TRBJ2-3,.,.,CAWGRLLTDTQYF,TGTGCCTGGGGGAGGCTTCTCACAGATACGCAGTATTTT
TRBV7-8,TRBJ1-5,.,TRBD1,CASSYDRGNQPQHF,TGTGCCAGCAGCTATGACAGGGGCAATCAGCCCCAGCATTTT
TRBV7-9,TRBJ2-7,.,TRBD1,CASRLGQGVYEQYF,TGTGCCAGCAGACTTGGACAGGGAGTCTACGAGCAGTACTTC
TRBV5-4,TRBJ2-2,.,TRBD2,CASSLGLAGGMNTGELFF,TGTGCCAGCAGCTTGGGACTAGCGGGAGGGATGAACACCGGGGAGCTGTTTTTT
TRBV20-1,TRBJ2-3,.,.,CSASSGLADTQYF,TGCAGTGCTAGTTCCGGGTTGGCAGATACGCAGTATTTT
TRBV10-3,TRBJ2-3,.,TRBD2,CAISDIAGVGDTQYF,TGTGCCATCAGTGATATAGCGGGAGTGGGAGATACGCAGTATTTT
TRBV15,TRBJ2-7,once,.,CATSRGQGRDEQYF,TGTGCCACCAGCAGAGGCCAGGGGAGGGACGAGCAGTACTTC
TRBV2,TRBJ1-5,.,TRBD1,CASSLTGDQPQHF,TGTGCCAGCAGTCTGACAGGGGATCAGCCCCAGCATTTT
TRBV9,TRBJ2-5,.,.,CASSVDTVAFQETQYF,TGTGCCAGCAGCGTTGATACAGTAGCGTTTCAAGAGACCCAGTACTTC
TRBV11-2,TRBJ1-2,.,.,CASSSGLDYGYTF,TGTGCCAGCAGCTCGGGACTGGACTATGGCTACACCTTC
TRBV4-1,TRBJ2-1,.,.,CASSQGATGARNEQFF,TGCGCCAGCAGCCAAGGAGCGACTGGAGCGCGAAATGAGCAGTTCTTC
TRBV6-5,TRBJ2-7,.,TRBD2,CASRRTSGSLYEQYF,TGTGCCAGCAGACGTACTAGCGGGAGTCTCTACGAGCAGTACTTC
TRBV20-1,TRBJ2-1,.,.,CSLGAMKQFF,TGCAGCTTAGGGGCAATGAAGCAGTTCTTC
TRBV5-1,TRBJ2-7,.,TRBD1,CASSLAPGQSYEQYF,TGCGCCAGCAGCTTGGCCCCGGGACAGAGCTACGAGCAGTACTTC
TRBV18,TRBJ2-1,.,TRBD2,CASSPPRRLADNEQFF,TGTGCCAGCTCACCACCGAGGAGACTAGCGGACAATGAGCAGTTCTTC
TRBV10-3,TRBJ1-3,.,.,CATQEAAGNTIYF,TGTGCCACCCAAGAGGCGGCTGGAAACACCATATATTTT
TRBV20-1,TRBJ1-5,.,TRBD1,CSASADRGQVGNQPQHF,TGCAGTGCTAGTGCGGACAGGGGGCAAGTTGGGAATCAGCCCCAGCATTTT
TRBV7-9,TRBJ2-2,.,.,CASSSGQTANTGELFF,TGTGCCAGCAGCTCAGGACAAACGGCGAACACCGGGGAGCTGTTTTTT
TRBV18,TRBJ1-1,once,TRBD1,CASSPSDRGQAFF,TGTGCCAGCTCACCCTCGGACAGGGGACAAGCTTTCTTT
TRBV7-2,TRBJ1-6,few,.,CASSLITWGAASPLHF,TGTGCCAGCAGCCTAATTACTTGGGGCGCGGCTTCACCCCTCCACTTT
TRBV3-1/TRBV3-2,TRBJ2-3,.,TRBD2,CASSQVGGRGTDTQYF,TGTGCCAGCAGCCAAGTTGGCGGGAGGGGCACAGATACGCAGTATTTT
TRBV5-1,TRBJ2-2,.,.,CASGNRDSNTGELFF,TGCGCCAGCGGAAACAGAGACAGTAACACCGGGGAGCTGTTTTTT
TRBV7-9,TRBJ1-2,.,.,CASSWGQDGYTF,TGTGCCAGCAGCTGGGGACAAGACGGCTACACCTTC
TRBV3-1/TRBV3-2,TRBJ1-6,.,TRBD1,CASSQERGPNSPLHF,TGTGCCAGCAGCCAAGAGAGGGGGCCCAATTCACCCCTCCACTTT
TRBV5-4,TRBJ2-7,.,.,CASSLAGGPFYYEQYF,TGTGCCAGCAGCTTGGCCGGGGGGCCTTTTTACTACGAGCAGTACTTC
TRBV5-1,TRBJ2-5,once,TRBD2,CASSPPSGGGQETQYF,TGCGCCAGCAGCCCCCCTAGCGGGGGAGGTCAAGAGACCCAGTACTTC
TRBV6-2/TRBV6-3,TRBJ1-1,.,.,CASSYGQRGTEAFF,TGTGCCAGCAGTTACGGACAGCGGGGGACTGAAGCTTTCTTT
TRBV19,TRBJ1-1,.,.,CASSTPSGGPNTEAFF,TGTGCCAGTAGTACCCCTAGCGGAGGCCCGAACACTGAAGCTTTCTTT
TRBV10-2,TRBJ2-5,few,.,CASSEYRGETQYF,TGCGCCAGCAGTGAGTACAGAGGGGAGACCCAGTACTTC
TRBV19,TRBJ1-1,.,.,CASSISGRPEAFF,TGTGCCAGTAGTATATCTGGGAGGCCTGAAGCTTTCTTT
TRBV27,TRBJ2-2,.,TRBD1,CASRRRTGGSTGELFF,TGTGCCAGCAGGCGCCGGACAGGGGGAAGCACCGGGGAGCTGTTTTTT
TRBV4-3,TRBJ1-2,.,.,CASSQEWGGLFNYGYTF,TGCGCCAGCAGCCAAGAATGGGGAGGACTGTTTAACTATGGCTACACCTTC
TRBV27,TRBJ2-5,.,TRBD2,CASSWDYQYQETQYF,TGTGCCAGCAGTTGGGACTATCAGTACCAAGAGACCCAGTACTTC
TRBV19,TRBJ1-1,.,TRBD1,CASQDRGRLTEAFF,TGTGCCAGCCAAGACAGGGGGCGGTTGACTGAAGCTTTCTTT
TRBV5-1,TRBJ1-2,.,.,CASSLTGIGNYGYTF,TGCGCCAGCAGCCTTACAGGGATAGGGAACTATGGCTACACCTTC
TRBV6-5,TRBJ1-1,.,.,CASSYSSFAEAFF,TGTGCCAGCAGTTACTCGTCCTTCGCTGAAGCTTTCTTT
TRBV30,TRBJ2-3,.,.,CAWNPLRLGTDTQYF,TGTGCCTGGAACCCCTTGAGGTTGGGCACAGATACGCAGTATTTT
TRBV9,TRBJ2-7,.,TRBD2,CASSVRWGGEQYF,TGTGCCAGCAGCGTAAGGTGGGGGGGCGAGCAGTACTTC
TRBV7-8,TRBJ1-1,once,TRBD1,CASSPGTDNTEAFF,TGTGCCAGCAGCCCAGGGACAGATAACACTGAAGCTTTCTTT
TRBV20-1,TRBJ1-1,.,.,CSAHRNTEAFF,TGCAGTGCCCACAGGAACACTGAAGCTTTCTTT
TRBV7-2,TRBJ1-2,few,TRBD1,CASSARGTGNYGYTF,TGTGCCAGCAGCGCCCGCGGGACAGGGAACTATGGCTACACCTTC
TRBV6-6,TRBJ1-2,.,.,CASRPSGFYGYTF,TGTGCCAGCAGACCCTCAGGGTTCTATGGCTACACCTTC
TRBV24-1,TRBJ1-5,.,TRBD1,CATRQQGAFGSNQPQHF,TGTGCCACCAGACAACAGGGGGCCTTCGGGAGCAATCAGCCCCAGCATTTT
TRBV6-5,TRBJ2-3,.,TRBD2,CASSYSTSDYTDTQYF,TGTGCCAGCAGTTACTCGACTAGCGACTACACAGATACGCAGTATTTT
TRBV7-9,TRBJ1-1,.,TRBD1,CASSPTGGTEAFF,TGTGCCAGCAGTCCCACAGGGGGCACTGAAGCTTTCTTT
TRBV29-1,TRBJ2-7,.,TRBD1,CSVTGADEQYF,TGCAGCGTCACAGGGGCGGATGAGCAGTACTTC
TRBV7-2,TRBJ2-7,.,TRBD1,CASSYPGQGASYEQYF,TGTGCCAGCAGCTATCCGGGACAGGGGGCCTCCTACGAGCAGTACTTC
TRBV28,TRBJ2-1,.,TRBD1,CASSSNSGTANNEQFF,TGTGCCAGCAGTTCCAACTCCGGGACAGCGAACAATGAGCAGTTCTTC
TRBV7-6,TRBJ1-3,once,.,CASSLVVGPGNTIYF,TGTGCCAGCAGCTTAGTCGTGGGCCCTGGAAACACCATATATTTT
TRBV7-9,TRBJ2-3,.,TRBD1,CASSLVVQGNTQYF,TGTGCCAGCAGCTTAGTCGTACAGGGGAATACGCAGTATTTT
TRBV5-1,TRBJ2-6,.,TRBD1,CASSWGQGWWGANVLTF,TGCGCCAGCAGCTGGGGACAGGGATGGTGGGGGGCCAACGTCCTGACTTTC
TRBV18,TRBJ1-2,.,.,CASSPTSSYGYTF,TGTGCCAGCTCACCAACGAGTTCTTATGGCTACACCTTC
TRBV28,TRBJ2-5,.,.,CASSLAPGGQETQYF,TGTGCCAGCAGTTTAGCCCCCGGAGGCCAAGAGACCCAGTACTTC
TRBV13,TRBJ1-4,.,TRBD1,CASSPFAGGQGRKLFF,TGTGCCAGCAGTCCTTTTGCGGGTGGACAGGGGCGAAAACTGTTTTTT
TRBV28,TRBJ2-3,.,.,CASSFGSTDTQYF,TGTGCCAGCAGTTTCGGTAGCACAGATACGCAGTATTTT